This TCR beta chain was identified during a study of blood T cell repertoires in COVID-19 (dated by TCRdb to about 2020). As for the study more broadly: Collaborator samples came from the United States, Italy and Spain and covered acute and convalescent phases of COVID-19. The repertoires were released in a freely available public database intended as a resource for research on the immune response to SARS-CoV-2. Samples were obtained from the ongoing ImmuneRACE study (first 160 participants) and from over 1,000 subjects provided by 6 global collaborators. The dataset comprised deeply sampled blood TCRbeta repertoires from subjects exposed to, actively infected with, or recovered from COVID-19. The sample metadata nearly always contained a de-identified subject ID, COVID-19 status, age in years and sex. The prospective study material was composed of cDNA or gDNA derived from T cells, B-cell-depleted T cells, or PBMCs. Where available, HLA class I and class II types were obtained from metadata supplied by the sample provider rather than from assay-based typing.

The immunoSEQ Assay, a bias-controlled multiplex PCR, was used to amplify TCRbeta CDR3 regions from genomic DNA. Processing in the source paper ran as follows. Within the assay, amplification of reference gene primers was used to estimate how many nucleated cells each sample contained. Sequence reads were collapsed and filtered to measure the absolute abundance of every unique TCRbeta CDR3 rearrangement. For each sample, productive Simpson clonality was calculated as the square root of Simpson's diversity index across productive rearrangements. The source is immuneACCESS, and TCRdb retained only in-frame sequences with V and J called. Part of the clones is not carried over; for the studies checked, unresolved V genes explain less than half of this, and the remainder is unexplained. D and trimming were read from the DNA, whereas the V and J calls and clone size are those reported in that table. The table for this sample lists roughly 100,000 clones; around 87% of them were counted only once. The ten largest make up around 10% of the sample.

Remarks on this clone: Its specific antigen is unknown. The record has no base qualities; no much larger clone is one base away.

The collaborating institutions used their own protocols to collect whole blood in K2EDTA tubes. For TCRbeta analysis, collaborator samples were shipped as frozen whole blood, as isolated PBMCs, or as DNA extracted from either sample type. The CDR3 contains 16 residues, cysteine and phenylalanine counted. Only the CDR3 portion is preserved as DNA: 48 bases, with reading frame beginning at the first base. CDR1 KGHSH and CDR2 LQKENI were looked up in the germline V gene. V loses 3 bases of germline sequence and J loses 2 bases, and the interval between the two ends is 15 bases. Broader findings and caveats from the paper: The amount of clinical and demographic metadata varied by source and participant and was provided uncurated.

The chain is made from TRBV18 and TRBJ2-3; D gene: possibly TRBD2, on 5 matching bases. The clonotype originates from a woman in her 30s with acute or convalescent COVID-19. What was sequenced was peripheral blood. The DNA reads TGTGCCAGCTCACCCCGAGACCCTCGGGACACAGATACGCAGTATTTT. The translation is CASSPRDPRDTDTQYF.